These 14 T cell receptor beta chains were all obtained from the same sample, sequenced in a study of cytomegalovirus exposure and HLA in healthy donors (dated by TCRdb to between 2016 and 2019). Library construction relied on the immunoSEQ multiplex PCR assay. For the multiplex PCR, a mixture combining 60 forward primers for TCR Vbeta segments and 13 reverse primers for TCR Jbeta segments was used. Entries here come from immuneACCESS through TCRdb and include only in-frame sequences with V and J called. Some clones fail to appear in such tables; in the studies checked, an unresolved V gene covers under half of the shortfall, and the cause of the remainder is unknown. The sample profile shows more than 85,000 clones; more than 70% of them were found once. The leading ten clones occupy 7.7% of the sample. Sequenced input: PBMCs. The receptors derive from a female donor in good health and CMV-seronegative.

The chain links TRBV14 to TRBJ1-2; unclear D gene. Trimming took off 0 bases at V and 6 bases at J, with 11 bases between the two ends. Germline V lookup: CDR1 SGHDN, CDR2 FVKESK. The CDR3 has 14 amino acids. CDR3 region: CASSQDFTPHGYTF. The CDR3 DNA sequence: TGTGCCAGCAGCCAAGATTTTACACCACATGGCTACACCTTC.

The CDR3 bases are TGTGCCAGCTCGCTACTCCTAGCGGGGGTTTACAATGAGCAGTTCTTC. This translates into CASSLLLAGVYNEQFF. The V gene is TRBV18, the J gene TRBJ2-1; 10 nucleotides agree with TRBD2. The germline V gene has CDR1 KGHSH and CDR2 LQKENI. This CDR3 region has 16 residues. V trimming: 6 bases; J trimming: 4 bases; junction bases outside the gene matches: 9.

This sequence joins TRBV19 and TRBJ2-5; the match to TRBD1 covers 7 bases. The CDR3 consists of 14 residues. The J segment lost 4 bases and the V segment lost 4 bases, leaving 6 bases of the junction unmatched. Looked up from germline, CDR1 is LNHDA and CDR2 is SQIVND (reference sequence). The CDR3 protein is CASSRGTDRETQYF. CDR3 in DNA: TGTGCCAGTAGTAGGGGGACAGACCGAGAGACCCAGTACTTC.

The rearrangement joins TRBV5-5 to TRBJ2-1; 7 bases line up with TRBD2. With 6 bases clipped from V and 5 bases from J, the junction kept 8 bases outside the gene matches. The germline CDR1 and CDR2 sequences are SGHKS and YYEKEE (reference sequence). The CDR3 contains 14 residues. As DNA, the CDR3 is TGTGCCAGCACCCCTTTGGGGGGGAACAATGAGCAGTTCTTC. It yields the protein CASTPLGGNNEQFF.

The chain uses TRBV18 and TRBJ1-4, with TRBD1 identical over 12 bases. Germline CDR1 reads KGHSH; CDR2 reads LQKENI. Trimming removed 2 bases from V and 0 bases from J; junction bases left unmatched: 7. This CDR3 is built from 19 residues. The CDR3 loop is CASSPSPGTGGTTNEKLFF. In DNA form, the CDR3 reads TGTGCCAGCTCACCAAGCCCCGGGACAGGGGGCACAACTAATGAAAAACTGTTTTTT.

The V call is TRBV7-3, the J call TRBJ1-6, with D possibly being TRBD1 (6 bases). Germline CDR1 SGHTA, CDR2 FQGTGA. The CDR3 consists of 14 residues. With 2 bases removed from V and 8 bases from J, the gap between germline ends came to 10 bases. In DNA, the CDR3 is TGTGCCAGCAGCTTAGGCCCAGGGGATTCACCCCTCCACTTT. As protein: CASSLGPGDSPLHF.

This chain connects TRBV10-3 to TRBJ2-7; tentatively, D is TRBD1 (6 bases). The CDR3 extends over 13 amino acids. Germline CDR1 ENHRY, CDR2 SYGVKD. With 2 bases removed from V and 2 bases from J, the gap between germline ends came to 7 bases. CDR3 amino acids: CAISEGDTYEQYF. CDR3 bases: TGTGCCATCAGTGAGGGGGACACCTACGAGCAGTACTTC.

CDR3 amino acids: CASSQGGIESDTQYF. CDR3 sequence (DNA): TGCGCCAGCAGCCAAGGAGGGATAGAGTCAGATACGCAGTATTTT. The chain recombines TRBV4-1 with TRBJ2-3, with a weak D call TRBD2 (5 bases). This CDR3 comprises 15 residues. V lost 1 base and J 4 bases, leaving 12 bases between the germline ends. In germline, CDR1 is MGHRA, CDR2 YSYEKL.

The chain has TRBV2 and TRBJ1-6; unclear D gene. This CDR3 is built from 13 residues. V gave up 7 bases and J gave up 0 bases, with 4 bases separating them. Germline CDR1 and CDR2: SNHLY and FYNNEI. The CDR3 DNA is TGTGCCAGCATCAGCTCCTATAATTCACCCCTCCACTTT. This encodes CASISSYNSPLHF.

This clone was recorded only once. The chain has TRBV28 and TRBJ1-5; perhaps TRBD1 as D (6 bases). The CDR3 loop spans 14 amino acids. Germline lookup yields CDR1 MDHEN and CDR2 SYDVKM. Trimming removed 6 bases at V and 6 bases at J, with 15 bases between. The CDR3 region is CASSPRGAGQPQHF. CDR3 DNA sequence: TGTGCCAGCAGCCCCAGGGGCGCTGGTCAGCCCCAGCATTTT.

The rearrangement uses TRBV30 and TRBJ1-4, with 10 nucleotides matching TRBD1. Trimming took 1 base from V and 5 from J; bases not matched to a gene: 4. The CDR3 runs to 15 residues. The germline CDR1 and CDR2 sequences are GTSNPN and SVGIG (reference sequence). CDR3 in DNA: TGTGCCTGGAGTGGGGACAGGGGCCCGAATGAAAAACTGTTTTTT. Translation: CAWSGDRGPNEKLFF. Based on the CDR3 plus reference TRBV30 and TRBJ1-4, the full variable domain is SQTIHQWPATLVQPVGSPLSLECTVEGTSNPNLYWYRQAAGRGLQLLFYSVGIGQISSEVPQNLSASRPQDRQFILSSKKLLLSDSGFYLCAWSGDRGPNEKLFFGSGTQLSVL.

This sequence joins TRBV19 and TRBJ2-2, with TRBD1 matching 7 bases. This CDR3 has 14 amino acids. J lost 6 bases, V lost 3 bases, and 4 bases had no gene match. Germline V CDR1 and CDR2: LNHDA, SQIVND (reference sequence). The CDR3 spells CASSIMQGAGELFF. CDR3 DNA: TGTGCCAGTAGTATCATGCAGGGGGCCGGGGAGCTGTTTTTT.

This chain links TRBV11-1 with TRBJ2-3; 8 bases agree with TRBD1. V was pared by 3 bases and J by 4 bases, with 6 bases of the junction left unmatched. The CDR3 sequence is 15 residues long. CDR1 is SGHAT, CDR2 FQDESV, per germline (reference sequence). DNA for the CDR3: TGTGCCAGCAGCTTGGGGACAGGAGGTGCAGATACGCAGTATTTT. It yields the protein CASSLGTGGADTQYF.

The chain recombines TRBV6-1 with TRBJ1-2; TRBD1 matches 8 bases. This CDR3 has 13 amino acids. Germline V gene sequence: CDR1 MNHNS, CDR2 SASEGT. V shed 4 bases, J shed 5 bases, and the junction held 3 bases outside the gene matches. The CDR3: CASSVDRGYGYTF. DNA of the CDR3: TGTGCCAGCAGTGTAGACAGGGGTTATGGCTACACCTTC.